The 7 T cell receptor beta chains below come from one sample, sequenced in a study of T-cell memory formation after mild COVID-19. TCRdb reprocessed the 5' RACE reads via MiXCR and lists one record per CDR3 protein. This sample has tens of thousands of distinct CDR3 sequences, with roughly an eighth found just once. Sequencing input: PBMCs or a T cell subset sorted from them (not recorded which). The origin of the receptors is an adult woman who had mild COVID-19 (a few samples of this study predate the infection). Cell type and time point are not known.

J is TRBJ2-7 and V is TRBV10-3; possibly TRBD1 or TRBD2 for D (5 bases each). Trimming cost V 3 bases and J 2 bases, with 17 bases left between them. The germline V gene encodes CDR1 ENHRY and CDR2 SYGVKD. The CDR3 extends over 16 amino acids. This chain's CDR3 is CAISEPGTSATYEQYF. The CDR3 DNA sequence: TGTGCCATCAGTGAACCTGGGACGTCGGCAACCTACGAGCAGTACTTC.

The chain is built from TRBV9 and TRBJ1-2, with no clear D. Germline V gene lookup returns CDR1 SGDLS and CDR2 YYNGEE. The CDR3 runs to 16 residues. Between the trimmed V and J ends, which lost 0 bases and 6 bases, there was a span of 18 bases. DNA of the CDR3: TGTGCCAGCAGCGTAGAGCAGGTGGTAAGGTCGGATGGCTACACCTTC. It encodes CASSVEQVVRSDGYTF.

In nucleotides, the CDR3 is TGTGCCAGCAGCTTAAACCCTACTAGCGGGATAGGCTACGAGCAGTACTTC. Protein product: CASSLNPTSGIGYEQYF. This chain connects TRBV7-6 to TRBJ2-7; 10 nucleotides line up with TRBD2. Germline trimming cut 2 bases from V and 3 bases from J; bases unmatched to any gene: 10. There are 17 residues in the CDR3. The germline CDR1 and CDR2 sequences are SGHVS and FNYEAQ.

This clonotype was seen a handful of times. The CDR3 is CASSLSVEKLFF. The CDR3 coding sequence is TGTGCCAGCAGTTTAAGTGTTGAAAAACTGTTTTTT. The V call is TRBV12-3 or TRBV12-4, the J call TRBJ1-4; D call uncertain. This CDR3 comprises 12 residues. V lost 2 bases to trimming and J lost 7 bases, with 5 bases between them.

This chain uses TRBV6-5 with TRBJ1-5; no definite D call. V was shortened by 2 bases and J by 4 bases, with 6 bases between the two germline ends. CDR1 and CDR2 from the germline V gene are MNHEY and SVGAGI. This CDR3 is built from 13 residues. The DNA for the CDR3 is TGTGCCAGCAGTTACGCGTATAATCAGCCCCAGCATTTT. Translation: CASSYAYNQPQHF.

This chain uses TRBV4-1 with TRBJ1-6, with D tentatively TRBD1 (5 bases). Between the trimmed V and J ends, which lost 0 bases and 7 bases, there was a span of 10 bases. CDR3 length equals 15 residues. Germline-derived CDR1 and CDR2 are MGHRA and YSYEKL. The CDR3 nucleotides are TGCGCCAGCAGCCAAGAGGGGGAAAACAATTCACCCCTCCACTTT. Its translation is CASSQEGENNSPLHF.

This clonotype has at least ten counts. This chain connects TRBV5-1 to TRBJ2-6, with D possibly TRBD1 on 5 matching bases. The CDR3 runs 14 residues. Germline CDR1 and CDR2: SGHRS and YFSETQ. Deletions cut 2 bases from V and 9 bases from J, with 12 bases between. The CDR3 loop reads CASSLGQGRNVLTF. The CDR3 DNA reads TGCGCCAGCAGCTTAGGGCAGGGTCGCAACGTCCTGACTTTC. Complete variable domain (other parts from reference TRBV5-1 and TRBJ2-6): KAGVTQTPRYLIKTRGQQVTLSCSPISGHRSVSWYQQTPGQGLQFLFEYFSETQRNKGNFPGRFSGRQFSNSRSEMNVSTLELGDSALYLCASSLGQGRNVLTFGAGSRLTVL.